Below are 16 T cell receptor beta chains sequenced from a single sample in a study of prognosis after radiotherapy for stage I lung cancer. Template was genomic DNA; TCR beta CDR3 amplified in two multiplex PCR rounds. Primers specific to each TRBV and TRBJ gene were used in first-round PCR. TCRdb re-called the multiplex PCR reads with MiXCR, one entry per CDR3 protein. The sample carries under 20,000 distinct CDR3 sequences, around 40% recorded once. Sequenced material: PBMCs, taken before or after stereotactic body radiation therapy (not recorded which). The receptors here all came from a donor over 45 with non-small cell lung cancer.

The rearrangement uses TRBV6-1 and TRBJ2-7; 7 bases match TRBD1. Germline CDR1 is MNHNS and CDR2 is SASEGT. The CDR3 loop spans 15 amino acids. Germline trimming cut 6 bases from V and 0 bases from J; bases unmatched to any gene: 8. The CDR3 reads CASRIGTESSYEQYF. The CDR3 DNA reads as TGTGCCAGCAGAATCGGGACAGAGAGCTCCTACGAGCAGTACTTC.

About this clonotype itself: A read error may produce the germline difference seen at one junction end. The chain combines TRBV6-2 or TRBV6-3 with TRBJ2-3; D unresolved. The length of the CDR3 is 15 residues. The germline V gene encodes CDR1 MNHEY and CDR2 SVGEGT. CDR3: CASSYVPPFTYTQYF. The CDR3 nucleotides are TGTGCCAGCAGTTACGTTCCGCCTTTCACATATACGCAGTATTTT.

Details on this clonotype: This likely reflects a read error, since a far larger clone is one base away. This chain joins TRBV6-9 and TRBJ1-5, with D perhaps TRBD1 (6 bases). Trimming shortened V by 3 bases and J by 6 bases, and 12 bases separated the two germline ends. CDR1 MNHGY and CDR2 SVAAGI come from the germline V gene. This CDR3 has 14 amino acids. For the CDR3, the DNA is TGTGCCAGCAGTTACAAGGGGGGAATTCAGCCCCAGCATTTT. Translation: CASSYKGGIQPQHF.

By proportion, this clonotype is medium-sized (0.01 to 0.1%). The rearrangement links TRBV6-2 or TRBV6-3 to TRBJ2-7; D is unclear. The CDR3 spans 16 residues. Per the germline V gene, CDR1 is MNHEY and CDR2 is SVGEGT. Between the trimmed V and J ends, which lost 6 bases and 4 bases, there was a span of 22 bases. DNA of the CDR3: TGTGCCAGCAGCACAAGGCGGACCCTACCCTTTTACGAGCAGTACTTC. Amino acids: CASSTRRTLPFYEQYF.

On this clonotype itself: A much more abundant neighbour one base away suggests this may be a read error. The chain has TRBV6-1 and TRBJ2-4; 8 nucleotides agree with TRBD2. Trimming cost V 10 bases and J 1 base; bases outside gene matches: 12. CDR1 and CDR2 (germline): MNHNS, SASEGT. This CDR3 region has 16 residues. The chain's CDR3 is CAKGNCSGKAKNIQYF. In nucleotides, the CDR3 is TGTGCCAAGGGAAATTGTAGCGGGAAGGCCAAAAACATTCAGTACTTC.

This clonotype was counted ten times or more. The chain joins TRBV19 to TRBJ2-5; 12 nucleotides align to TRBD2. J lost 5 bases, V lost 6 bases, and 4 bases had no gene match. The germline V gene has CDR1 LNHDA and CDR2 SQIVND (reference sequence). The CDR3 loop spans 14 amino acids. CDR3 residues: CASRRTSGTETQYF. The CDR3, as DNA: TGTGCCAGTAGAAGGACTAGCGGGACTGAGACCCAGTACTTC.

This clonotype was counted many times. The chain employs TRBV20-1 and TRBJ2-7, with 9 positions matching TRBD1. The CDR3 has 13 residues. V dropped 5 bases and J dropped 3; count of bases not matched to a gene: 5. CDR1 and CDR2 from the germline V gene are DFQATT and SNEGSKA (reference sequence). The CDR3 sequence is CSAQDRGGYEQYF. The CDR3 nucleotides are TGCAGTGCTCAGGACAGGGGTGGCTACGAGCAGTACTTC.

In its sample, this clonotype was seen many times. The gene calls are TRBV29-1 and TRBJ2-1; 11 bases align to TRBD2. The CDR3 totals 14 residues. Trimming cost V 4 bases and J 9 bases; bases outside gene matches: 8. Germline values: CDR1 SQVTM, CDR2 ANQGSEA. The CDR3 DNA follows: TGCAGCGTTGCACTAGCGGGAGCTGGGGGTGAGCAGTTCTTC. Its protein product is CSVALAGAGGEQFF.

The chain combines TRBV5-5 with TRBJ2-3; no clear D. V was cut by 4 bases and J by 5 bases, with 14 bases left in between. The CDR3 consists of 14 residues. CDR1 SGHKS and CDR2 YYEKEE come from the germline V gene (reference sequence). The CDR3 DNA is TGTGCCAGCAGCCGCGACACGGGTGTAGATACGCAGTATTTT. It yields the protein CASSRDTGVDTQYF.

Comments on this clonotype: A read error likely explains this, since a far larger clone differs by one base. The chain links TRBV6-4 to TRBJ2-1, with 13 bases lining up with TRBD2. Per germline, CDR1 MRHNA and CDR2 SNTAGT. With 9 bases clipped from V and 5 bases from J, the junction kept 16 bases outside the gene matches. The CDR3 loop spans 18 amino acids. In DNA form, the CDR3 reads TGTGCCAGTGCCGGGACAACCGGGACTAGCGGGGTACACAATGAGCAGTTCTTC. It specifies CASAGTTGTSGVHNEQFF.

Comments on this clonotype: An end of the junction differs from the germline gene, which may be a read error. The V and J genes are TRBV5-4 and TRBJ2-7, with 10 bases matching TRBD1. The CDR3 length is 14 residues. Germline V CDR1 and CDR2: SGHNT, YYREEE (reference sequence). CDR3: CAISLGTGAYEQYF. As DNA, the CDR3 is TGTGCCATCAGCCTAGGGACAGGGGCTTACGAGCAGTACTTC. The variable domain in full, with the rest retrieved from reference TRBV5-4 and TRBJ2-7, is ETGVTQSPTHLIKTRGQQVTLRCSSQSGHNTVSWYQQALGQGPQFIFQYYREEENGRGNFPPRFSGLQFPNYSSELNVNALELDDSALYLCAISLGTGAYEQYFGPGTRLTVT.

In its sample, this clonotype was seen many times. The rearrangement joins TRBV7-6 to TRBJ2-3, with 10 bases matching TRBD1. Looked up from germline, CDR1 is SGHVS and CDR2 is FNYEAQ. The V and J ends lost 5 bases and 6 bases, in that order; junction bases with no gene match: 5. The CDR3 covers 14 residues. CDR3 in DNA: TGTGCCAGCAGCCCCTGGACAGGGGGGGATACGCAGTATTTT. Translation gives CASSPWTGGDTQYF. Looking up the rest from reference TRBV7-6 and TRBJ2-3 gives the full variable domain: GAGVSQSPRYKVTKRGQDVALRCDPISGHVSLYWYRQALGQGPEFLTYFNYEAQQDKSGLPNDRFSAERPEGSISTLTIQRTEQRDSAMYRCASSPWTGGDTQYFGPGTRLTVL.

This clonotype has a count of ten or more. The V call is TRBV9, the J call TRBJ2-3; 8 bases are shared with TRBD2. Germline V gives CDR1 SGDLS, CDR2 YYNGEE. The CDR3 extends over 16 amino acids. Losses at the gene ends were 2 bases for V and 3 bases for J; bases not matched to a gene: 8. The CDR3 region is CASSVSSRGVTDTQYF. CDR3 DNA sequence: TGTGCCAGCAGCGTCTCCTCGCGGGGGGTGACAGATACGCAGTATTTT.

Judged by abundance, this clonotype is medium-sized (0.01 to 0.1%). The chain uses TRBV6-2 or TRBV6-3 and TRBJ1-2; possibly TRBD1 for D (6 bases). This CDR3 is built from 13 residues. The germline V gene encodes CDR1 MNHEY and CDR2 SVGEGT. The germline V and J ends were trimmed by 6 bases and 8 bases, with 16 bases remaining between them. As DNA, the CDR3 is TGTGCCAGCAGGGATCCAGGGGTCTGGGGCTACACCTTC. It yields the protein CASRDPGVWGYTF.

This clonotype is termed medium-sized. The chain couples TRBV11-1 to TRBJ2-7; 7 bases map to TRBD1. The CDR3 runs to 14 residues. CDR1 is SGHAT, CDR2 FQDESV, per germline (reference sequence). V was pared by 5 bases and J by 1 base, with 5 bases of the junction left unmatched. The chain's CDR3 is CASSPPGQSYEQYF. DNA for the CDR3: TGTGCCAGCAGCCCCCCGGGACAGTCCTACGAGCAGTACTTC.

This clonotype has ten or more counts. The rearrangement links TRBV20-1 to TRBJ1-1, with TRBD1 matching 7 bases. Germline V gives CDR1 DFQATT, CDR2 SNEGSKA (reference sequence). Trimming took 5 bases from V and 4 from J; bases not matched to a gene: 4. The CDR3 runs 12 residues. The CDR3 sequence: CSAPDRATEAFF. Here the CDR3 DNA reads TGCAGTGCTCCCGACAGGGCCACTGAAGCTTTCTTT.